Shown below are 2 T cell receptor beta chains from a single sample sequenced in a study of CD8 T cells in ankylosing spondylitis. A single record per CDR3 protein comes from TCRdb applying MiXCR to the 5' RACE reads. The table lists more than 300,000 distinct CDR3 sequences, around a tenth of them singletons. The sample taken for sequencing was blood, either unsorted or a sorted T cell fraction (not recorded which). The receptor set was obtained from a female donor with ankylosing spondylitis or in good health (not recorded which).

This chain joins TRBV21-1 and TRBJ2-7. TRBV21-1 is reported as a pseudogene. The CDR3 covers 15 residues. The CDR3 loop reads CASSLPVLHFYEQYF. As DNA, the CDR3 is TGTGCCAGCAGCCTGCCGGTTCTACACTTCTACGAGCAGTACTTC.

This clonotype was recorded at least ten times. The chain couples TRBV6-1 to TRBJ2-1, with TRBD1 identical over 7 bases. J was trimmed by 4 bases and V by 7 bases; bases with no gene match: 4. The CDR3 has 13 amino acids. Germline assignment: CDR1 MNHNS and CDR2 SASEGT. CDR3 protein: CASKTGLYNEQFF. CDR3 coding DNA: TGTGCCAGCAAGACAGGGCTTTACAATGAGCAGTTCTTC.